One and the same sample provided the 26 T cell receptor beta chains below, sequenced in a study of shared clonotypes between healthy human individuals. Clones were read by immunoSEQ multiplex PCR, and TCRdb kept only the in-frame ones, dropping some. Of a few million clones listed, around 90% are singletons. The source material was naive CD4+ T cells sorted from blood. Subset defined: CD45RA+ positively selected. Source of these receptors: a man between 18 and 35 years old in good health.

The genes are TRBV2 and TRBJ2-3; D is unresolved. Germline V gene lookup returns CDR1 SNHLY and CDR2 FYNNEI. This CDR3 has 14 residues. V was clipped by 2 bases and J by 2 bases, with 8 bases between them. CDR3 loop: CASSELAFTDTQYF. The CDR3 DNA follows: TGTGCCAGCAGTGAACTGGCGTTCACAGATACGCAGTATTTT.

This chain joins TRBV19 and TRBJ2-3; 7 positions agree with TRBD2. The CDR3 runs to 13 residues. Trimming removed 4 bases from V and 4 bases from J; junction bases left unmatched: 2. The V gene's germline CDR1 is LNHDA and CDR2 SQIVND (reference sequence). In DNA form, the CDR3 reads TGTGCCAGTAGTACCGCGGGGGCAGATACGCAGTATTTT. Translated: CASSTAGADTQYF.

The CDR3 nucleotides read TGCGCCAGCAGCGGGACCTCCTTGACTAGCGGGAGTGTTGAGGAGCAGTACTTC. Translated: CASSGTSLTSGSVEEQYF. The chain uses TRBV5-1 and TRBJ2-7; 12 nucleotides line up with TRBD2. The CDR3 totals 18 residues. The V gene end was trimmed by 4 bases and the J gene end by 7 bases; junction bases not matched to a gene: 18. Germline V gene sequence: CDR1 SGHRS, CDR2 YFSETQ. The whole variable domain, remainder taken from reference TRBV5-1 and TRBJ2-7, is KAGVTQTPRYLIKTRGQQVTLSCSPISGHRSVSWYQQTPGQGLQFLFEYFSETQRNKGNFPGRFSGRQFSNSRSEMNVSTLELGDSALYLCASSGTSLTSGSVEEQYFGPGTRLTVT.

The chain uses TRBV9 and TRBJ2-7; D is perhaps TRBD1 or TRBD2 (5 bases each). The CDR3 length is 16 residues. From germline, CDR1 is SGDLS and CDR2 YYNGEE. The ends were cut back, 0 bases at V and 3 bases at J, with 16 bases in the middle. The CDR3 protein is CASSVAPGTELYEQYF. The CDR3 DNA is TGTGCCAGCAGCGTAGCTCCCGGGACGGAACTCTACGAGCAGTACTTC.

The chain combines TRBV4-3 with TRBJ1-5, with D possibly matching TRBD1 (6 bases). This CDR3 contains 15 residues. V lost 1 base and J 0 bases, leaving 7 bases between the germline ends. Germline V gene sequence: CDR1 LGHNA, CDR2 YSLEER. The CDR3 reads CASSQVRGSNQPQHF. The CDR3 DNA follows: TGCGCCAGCAGCCAAGTCAGGGGTAGCAATCAGCCCCAGCATTTT.

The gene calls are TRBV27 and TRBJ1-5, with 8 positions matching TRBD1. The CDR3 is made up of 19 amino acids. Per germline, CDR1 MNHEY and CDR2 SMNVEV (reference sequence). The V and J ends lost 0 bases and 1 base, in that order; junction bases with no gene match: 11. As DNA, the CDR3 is TGTGCCAGCAGTTTATCTTTCGACAGGGGAGTCAAAAGCAATCAGCCCCAGCATTTT. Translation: CASSLSFDRGVKSNQPQHF.

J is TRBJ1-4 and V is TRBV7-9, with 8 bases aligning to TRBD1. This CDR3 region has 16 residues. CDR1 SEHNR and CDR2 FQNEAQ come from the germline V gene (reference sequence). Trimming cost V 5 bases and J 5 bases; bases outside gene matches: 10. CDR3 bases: TGTGCCAGCAGCCAGAACAGGGGGGCCAACAATGAAAAACTGTTTTTT. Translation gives CASSQNRGANNEKLFF.

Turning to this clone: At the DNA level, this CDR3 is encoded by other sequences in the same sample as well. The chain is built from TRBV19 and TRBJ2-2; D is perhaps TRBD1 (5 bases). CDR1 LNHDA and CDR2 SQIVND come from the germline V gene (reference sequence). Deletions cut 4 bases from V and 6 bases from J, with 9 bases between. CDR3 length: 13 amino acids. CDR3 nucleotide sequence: TGTGCCAGTAGTAACCAGGGTGCCGGGGAGCTGTTTTTT. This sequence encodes CASSNQGAGELFF.

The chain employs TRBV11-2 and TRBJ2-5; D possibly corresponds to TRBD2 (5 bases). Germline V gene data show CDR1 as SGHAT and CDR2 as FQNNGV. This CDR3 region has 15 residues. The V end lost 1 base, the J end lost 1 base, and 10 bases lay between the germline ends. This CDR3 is CASSLVLVGQETQYF. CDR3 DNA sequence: TGTGCCAGCAGCTTAGTACTAGTAGGCCAAGAGACCCAGTACTTC.

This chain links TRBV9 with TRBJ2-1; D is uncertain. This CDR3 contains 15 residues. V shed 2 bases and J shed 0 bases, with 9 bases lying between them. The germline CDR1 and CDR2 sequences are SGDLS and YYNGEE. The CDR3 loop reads CASSVGTYSYNEQFF. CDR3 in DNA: TGTGCCAGCAGCGTGGGCACCTACTCCTACAATGAGCAGTTCTTC.

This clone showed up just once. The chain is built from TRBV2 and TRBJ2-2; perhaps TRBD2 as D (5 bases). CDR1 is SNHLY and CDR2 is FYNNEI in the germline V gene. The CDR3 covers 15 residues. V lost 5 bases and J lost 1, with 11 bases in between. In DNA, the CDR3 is TGTGCCAGCAGTAAAACTAGTAAGAACACCGGGGAGCTGTTTTTT. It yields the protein CASSKTSKNTGELFF.

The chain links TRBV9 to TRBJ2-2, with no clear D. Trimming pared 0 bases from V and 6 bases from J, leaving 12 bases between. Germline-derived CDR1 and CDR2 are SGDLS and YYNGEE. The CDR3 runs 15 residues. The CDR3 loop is CASSVELGNPGELFF. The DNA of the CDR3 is TGTGCCAGCAGCGTAGAGCTGGGGAATCCCGGGGAGCTGTTTTTT.

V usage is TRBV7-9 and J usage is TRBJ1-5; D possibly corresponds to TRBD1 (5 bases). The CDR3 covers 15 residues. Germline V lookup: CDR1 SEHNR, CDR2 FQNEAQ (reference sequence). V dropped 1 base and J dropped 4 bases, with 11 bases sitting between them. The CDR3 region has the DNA TGTGCCAGCAGCTTAGAGGGCAGGGATAATCAGCCCCAGCATTTT. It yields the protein CASSLEGRDNQPQHF. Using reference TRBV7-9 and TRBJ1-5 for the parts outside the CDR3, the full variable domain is DTGVSQNPRHKITKRGQNVTFRCDPISEHNRLYWYRQTLGQGPEFLTYFQNEAQLEKSRLLSDRFSAERPKGSFSTLEIQRTEQGDSAMYLCASSLEGRDNQPQHFGDGTRLSIL.

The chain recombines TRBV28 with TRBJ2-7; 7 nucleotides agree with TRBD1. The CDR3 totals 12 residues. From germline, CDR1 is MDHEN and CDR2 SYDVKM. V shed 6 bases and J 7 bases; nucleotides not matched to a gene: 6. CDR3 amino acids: CASSHSQGEQYF. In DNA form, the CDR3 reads TGTGCCAGCAGCCACTCACAGGGGGAGCAGTACTTC.

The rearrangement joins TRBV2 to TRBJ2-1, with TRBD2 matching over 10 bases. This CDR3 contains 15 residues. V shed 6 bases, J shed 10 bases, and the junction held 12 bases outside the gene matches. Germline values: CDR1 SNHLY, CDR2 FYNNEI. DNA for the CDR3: TGTGCCAGCAGGACCGGGACTAGCGTGGTGGAAGAGCAGTTCTTC. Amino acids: CASRTGTSVVEEQFF.

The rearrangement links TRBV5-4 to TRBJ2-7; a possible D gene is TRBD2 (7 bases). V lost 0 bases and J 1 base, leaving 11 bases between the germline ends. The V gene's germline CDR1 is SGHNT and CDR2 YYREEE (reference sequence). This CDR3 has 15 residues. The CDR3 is CASSLEGGSSYEQYF. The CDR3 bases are TGTGCCAGCAGCTTGGAGGGGGGGAGTTCCTACGAGCAGTACTTC.

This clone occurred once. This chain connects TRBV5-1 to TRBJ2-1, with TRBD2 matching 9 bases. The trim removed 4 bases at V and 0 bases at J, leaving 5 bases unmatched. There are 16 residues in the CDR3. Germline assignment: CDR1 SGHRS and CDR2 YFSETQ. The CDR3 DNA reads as TGCGCCAGCAGCACGGGACTAGCCCTCTCCTACAATGAGCAGTTCTTC. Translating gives CASSTGLALSYNEQFF.

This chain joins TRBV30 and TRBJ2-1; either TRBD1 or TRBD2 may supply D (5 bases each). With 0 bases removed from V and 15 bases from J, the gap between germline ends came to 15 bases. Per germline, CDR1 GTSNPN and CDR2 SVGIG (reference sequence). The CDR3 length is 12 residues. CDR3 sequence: CAWSVGVASLFF. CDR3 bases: TGTGCCTGGAGTGTGGGGGTCGCCTCTCTGTTCTTC.

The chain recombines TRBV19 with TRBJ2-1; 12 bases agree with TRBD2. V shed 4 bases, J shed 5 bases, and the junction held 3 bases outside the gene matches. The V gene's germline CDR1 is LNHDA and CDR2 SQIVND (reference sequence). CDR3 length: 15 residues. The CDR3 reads CASSTLAGGNNEQFF. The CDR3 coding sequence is TGTGCCAGTAGTACGCTAGCGGGAGGGAACAATGAGCAGTTCTTC. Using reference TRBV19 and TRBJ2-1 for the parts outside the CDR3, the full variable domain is DGGITQSPKYLFRKEGQNVTLSCEQNLNHDAMYWYRQDPGQGLRLIYYSQIVNDFQKGDIAEGYSVSREKKESFPLTVTSAQKNPTAFYLCASSTLAGGNNEQFFGPGTRLTVL.

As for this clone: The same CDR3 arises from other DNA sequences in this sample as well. CDR3 DNA sequence: TGCGCCAGCAGCCTCGGGACGACAGATACGCAGTATTTT. Translating it yields CASSLGTTDTQYF. The chain recombines TRBV5-1 with TRBJ2-3; the D gene could be TRBD1 or TRBD2 (5 bases each). CDR3 length equals 13 residues. Germline V gene sequence: CDR1 SGHRS, CDR2 YFSETQ. Trimming cost V 4 bases and J 3 bases, with 9 bases left between them.

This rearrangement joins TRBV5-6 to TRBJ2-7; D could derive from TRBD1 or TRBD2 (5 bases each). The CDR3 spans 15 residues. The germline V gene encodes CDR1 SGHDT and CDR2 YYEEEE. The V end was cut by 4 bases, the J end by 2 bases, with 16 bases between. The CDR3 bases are TGTGCCAGCAGCCGGACCCCGGGGACCCCCTACGAGCAGTACTTC. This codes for CASSRTPGTPYEQYF.

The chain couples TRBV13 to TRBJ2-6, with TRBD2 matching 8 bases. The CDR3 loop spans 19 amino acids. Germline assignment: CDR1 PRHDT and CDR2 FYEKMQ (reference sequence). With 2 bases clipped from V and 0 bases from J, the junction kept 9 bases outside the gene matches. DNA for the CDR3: TGTGCCAGCAGCTTATTCATCGGGACTAGGGACTCTGGGGCCAACGTCCTGACTTTC. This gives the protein CASSLFIGTRDSGANVLTF. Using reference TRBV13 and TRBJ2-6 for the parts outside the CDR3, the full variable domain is AAGVIQSPRHLIKEKRETATLKCYPIPRHDTVYWYQQGPGQDPQFLISFYEKMQSDKGSIPDRFSAQQFSDYHSELNMSSLELGDSALYFCASSLFIGTRDSGANVLTFGAGSRLTVL.

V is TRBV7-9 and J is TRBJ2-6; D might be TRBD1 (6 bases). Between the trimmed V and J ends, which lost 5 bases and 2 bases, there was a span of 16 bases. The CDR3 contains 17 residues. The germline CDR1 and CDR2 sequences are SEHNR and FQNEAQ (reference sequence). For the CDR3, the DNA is TGTGCCAGCAGCAACAGAATCAGGGGAGCTGGGGCCAACGTCCTGACTTTC. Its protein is CASSNRIRGAGANVLTF.

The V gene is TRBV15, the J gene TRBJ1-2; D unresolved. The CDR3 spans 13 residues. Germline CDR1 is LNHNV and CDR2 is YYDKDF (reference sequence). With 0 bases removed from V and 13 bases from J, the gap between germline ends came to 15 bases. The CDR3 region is CATSRDRTDFITF. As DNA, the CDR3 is TGTGCCACCAGCAGAGATAGGACCGACTTTATCACCTTC.

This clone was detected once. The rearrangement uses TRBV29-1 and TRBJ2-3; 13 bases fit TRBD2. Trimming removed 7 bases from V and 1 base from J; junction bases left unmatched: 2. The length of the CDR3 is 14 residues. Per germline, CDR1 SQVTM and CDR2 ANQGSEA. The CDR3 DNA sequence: TGCAGCGCTGGGACTAGCGGGGGCACAGATACGCAGTATTTT. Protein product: CSAGTSGGTDTQYF.

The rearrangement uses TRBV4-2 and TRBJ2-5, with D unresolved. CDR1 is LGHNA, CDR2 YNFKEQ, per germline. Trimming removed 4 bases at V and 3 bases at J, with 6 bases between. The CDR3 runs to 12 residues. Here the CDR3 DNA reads TGTGCCAGCAGCCTTTCAAAAGAGACCCAGTACTTC. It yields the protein CASSLSKETQYF.